This T cell receptor (beta chain) was sequenced in a study of molecular identifiers for immune sequencing clone quantification. Overall study findings and caveats: Among effectors, clones above 20 RNA copies held over 97% of molecules; among naive cells, under 1%.

When naive CD8 T cells were sorted, they were gated as CD8+CD4-CCR7+CD45RA+. TCRdb reprocessed the PCR reads via MiXCR and lists one record per CDR3 protein. Counted here are approximately 630,000 distinct CDR3 sequences, about 25% occurring once; the ten biggest clones make up approximately 0.75%. On this clonotype itself: Antigen unknown.

Trimming stripped 8 bases from V and 4 bases from J, with 16 bases between. Germline CDR1 and CDR2: SGHNT and YENEEA. The CDR3 runs 14 residues. The chain employs TRBV11-3 and TRBJ2-3; D perhaps matches TRBD2 (5 bases). The receptor's source is a human donor in good health. Some libraries in this study had Jurkat cell RNA spiked in. The sequencing sample was made of naive CD8+ T cells from blood, with Jurkat cell RNA spiked in. Sample subset: FACS-sorted CD8+CD4-CCR7+CD45RA+ naive T cells. Written as DNA, the CDR3 is TGTGCCAGCCAAAGAGGGTTTCTTTCAGATACGCAGTATTTT. Its translation: CASQRGFLSDTQYF.